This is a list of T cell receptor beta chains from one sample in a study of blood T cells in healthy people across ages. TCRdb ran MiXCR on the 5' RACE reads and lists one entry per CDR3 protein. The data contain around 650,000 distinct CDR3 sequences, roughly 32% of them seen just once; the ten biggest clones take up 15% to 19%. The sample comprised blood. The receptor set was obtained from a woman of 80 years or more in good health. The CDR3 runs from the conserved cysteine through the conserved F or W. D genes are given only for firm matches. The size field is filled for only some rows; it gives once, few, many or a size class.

DNA: TGTGCCAGCTCACCACGTCTAGCGGGGGGCATAGGAGCCAAAAACATTCAGTACTTC
CDR3: CASSPRLAGGIGAKNIQYF
V: TRBV18
J: TRBJ2-4
size: .
D: TRBD2

DNA: TGTGCCAGCAGCGTTAGCGGGGGGGGTCACTATGAGCAGTTCTTC
CDR3: CASSVSGGGHYEQFF
V: TRBV11-2
J: TRBJ2-1
size: many
D: TRBD2

DNA: TGTGCCAGCAGTTCTTCTCTAGGGACGAACATTCAGTACTTC
CDR3: CASSSSLGTNIQYF
V: TRBV2
J: TRBJ2-4
size: many
D: .

DNA: TGTGCCACCAGCAGAGAAGCAGGGCGTGTCAACGAGCAGTACTTC
CDR3: CATSREAGRVNEQYF
V: TRBV15
J: TRBJ2-7
size: .
D: .

DNA: TGCGCCAGCAGTGAACGGGGAGCAGATACGCAGTATTTT
CDR3: CASSERGADTQYF
V: TRBV10-2
J: TRBJ2-3
size: many
D: .

DNA: TGTGCCAGCAGCTTACTAGCAGCCGGGCCCAATGAAAAACTGTTTTTT
CDR3: CASSLLAAGPNEKLFF
V: TRBV7-8
J: TRBJ1-4
size: many
D: .

DNA: TGTGCCAGCAGTTATGGTGGGTCAGGGGGAGAGACCCAGTACTTC
CDR3: CASSYGGSGGETQYF
V: TRBV6-5
J: TRBJ2-5
size: .
D: TRBD1

DNA: TGCGCCAGCAGCCTTGTAAGCGGGGGGAGGTACAATGAGCAGTTCTTC
CDR3: CASSLVSGGRYNEQFF
V: TRBV4-3
J: TRBJ2-1
size: many
D: TRBD2

DNA: TGTGCCAGCAAACCGGGACTAGCGTCGTACAATGAGCAGTTCTTC
CDR3: CASKPGLASYNEQFF
V: TRBV2
J: TRBJ2-1
size: many
D: TRBD2

DNA: TGCAGCGTTGAAGATCGAGCTAGCGACAATGAGCAGTTCTTC
CDR3: CSVEDRASDNEQFF
V: TRBV29-1
J: TRBJ2-1
size: .
D: .

DNA: TGCGCCAGCAGCCAGGGGCTCAAAGAGACCCAGTACTTC
CDR3: CASSQGLKETQYF
V: TRBV4-3
J: TRBJ2-5
size: many
D: .

DNA: TGTGCCAGCAGCTCATTACAGGGGACTGAAGCTTTCTTT
CDR3: CASSSLQGTEAFF
V: TRBV5-6
J: TRBJ1-1
size: many
D: TRBD1

DNA: TGTGCCAGCAGCCCCGGGACAGGGGTTCAGTACTTC
CDR3: CASSPGTGVQYF
V: TRBV9
J: TRBJ2-7
size: many
D: TRBD1

DNA: TGTGCCAGCCAGACAGGGGCAGATTACTATGGCTACACCTTC
CDR3: CASQTGADYYGYTF
V: TRBV12-3/TRBV12-4
J: TRBJ1-2
size: many
D: TRBD1

DNA: TGCGCCAGCAGCTTGGCTCAAGGACAAGGTGAAGCTTTCTTT
CDR3: CASSLAQGQGEAFF
V: TRBV5-1
J: TRBJ1-1
size: few
D: .

DNA: TGTGCCAGCAGTGCCGGGCTAGCGGGGTCACGCACCGGGGAGCTGTTTTTT
CDR3: CASSAGLAGSRTGELFF
V: TRBV6-1
J: TRBJ2-2
size: few
D: TRBD2

DNA: TGTGCCAGCAGTTTAAGCGGATCTAGGTCCAATGAAAAACTGTTTTTT
CDR3: CASSLSGSRSNEKLFF
V: TRBV12-3/TRBV12-4
J: TRBJ1-4
size: .
D: .

DNA: TGTGCCAGCAGCCGCACACCGGGACAGGGGGCAGGGGAGCAGTACTTC
CDR3: CASSRTPGQGAGEQYF
V: TRBV7-2
J: TRBJ2-7
size: many
D: TRBD1